This TCR beta chain was retrieved from a study of beta chain features in type 1 diabetes. Regarding the study as a whole: More deletions and fewer insertions at VDJ junctions were found in patients with type 1 diabetes. Healthy donors had naive, central memory and Treg TCRB repertoires that appeared less similar than those seen among patients. Shortening that was moderate but significant affected the TCRB CDR3s of Type 1 diabetes patients in all four CD4+ subsets.

Comment on this clone: What it binds is unknown.

CDR1 is SNHLY, CDR2 FYNNEI, per germline. V dropped 3 bases and J dropped 7 bases, with 9 bases sitting between them. The CDR3 runs to 12 residues. Every donor had blood drawn once into heparin, approximately 120 mL on average. The study reverse transcribed the entire isolated RNA, so it sequenced expressed TCRB transcripts. For naive, central memory and regulatory T cell samples, reads averaged about 3.7 million. Sequencing used immunoSEQ multiplex PCR; TCRdb keeps in-frame clones, though not all of them. The table has more than 250,000 clones, about 20% seen once. Sequencing was done on a sample of naive CD4+ T cells from blood. This sequence was found in a woman between 40 and 55 years old with type 1 diabetes. The rearrangement links TRBV2 to TRBJ1-2; D gene uncertain. The CDR3 here is CASSENFGGYTF. DNA for the CDR3: TGTGCCAGCAGTGAGAATTTCGGTGGCTACACCTTC.